Listed here are 26 T cell receptor beta chains from one sample, sequenced in a study of blood T cell repertoires in COVID-19. TCRdb keeps only in-frame clones here, not all; method: immunoSEQ multiplex PCR. The table includes about 140,000 clones, 85% detected once. The sample consisted of peripheral blood. All receptors come from a man aged 50 or older with acute or convalescent COVID-19.

The CDR3 loop reads CASSIVGQTNYGYTF. Written as DNA, the CDR3 is TGTGCCAGCAGCATCGTGGGACAGACTAACTATGGCTACACCTTC. The rearrangement links TRBV5-6 to TRBJ1-2, with 7 positions matching TRBD1. CDR3 length: 15 amino acids. Per the germline V gene, CDR1 is SGHDT and CDR2 is YYEEEE. V dropped 4 bases and J dropped 0; count of bases not matched to a gene: 6. Full variable domain (rest looked up from reference TRBV5-6 and TRBJ1-2): DAGVTQSPTHLIKTRGQQVTLRCSPKSGHDTVSWYQQALGQGPQFIFQYYEEEERQRGNFPDRFSGHQFPNYSSELNVNALLLGDSALYLCASSIVGQTNYGYTFGSGTRLTVV.

V usage is TRBV11-3 and J usage is TRBJ2-7; the D gene is possibly TRBD2 (6 bases). In germline, CDR1 is SGHNT, CDR2 YENEEA. The length of the CDR3 is 15 residues. V was pared by 3 bases and J by 0 bases, with 12 bases between. The CDR3 DNA sequence: TGTGCCAGCAGCTTCGGGACGGAGGGCTCCTACGAGCAGTACTTC. Translated, it gives CASSFGTEGSYEQYF.

The rearrangement joins TRBV19 to TRBJ2-7; TRBD1 matches at 11 bases. Germline loops: CDR1 LNHDA, CDR2 SQIVND (reference sequence). The CDR3 is 15 amino acids. The trim removed 3 bases at V and 3 bases at J, leaving 4 bases unmatched. DNA of the CDR3: TGTGCCAGTAGTATCGCGGGACAGGGGGGCTACGAGCAGTACTTC. Residues: CASSIAGQGGYEQYF.

This clone appeared once. DNA for the CDR3: TGTGCCGGGGCTCTGGACGACACCGGGGAGCTGTTTTTT. It encodes CAGALDDTGELFF. The rearrangement uses TRBV28 and TRBJ2-2, with a weak D call TRBD1 (5 bases). The CDR3 covers 13 residues. V dropped 11 bases and J dropped 3 bases, with 13 bases sitting between them. The V gene's germline CDR1 is MDHEN and CDR2 SYDVKM.

The J gene is TRBJ2-1, the V gene TRBV7-8; 10 bases agree with TRBD2. V shed 0 bases, J shed 11 bases, and the junction held 16 bases outside the gene matches. The germline CDR1 and CDR2 sequences are SGHVS and FQNEAQ. CDR3 size: 18 residues. This CDR3 is CASSLAVRLAGVGRKQFF. The CDR3 nucleotides are TGTGCCAGCAGCTTAGCTGTCCGGCTAGCGGGAGTCGGGAGGAAGCAGTTCTTC.

The chain uses TRBV13 and TRBJ2-5, with TRBD1 as a possible D gene (6 bases). This CDR3 spans 15 amino acids. V lost 5 bases and J lost 0, with 13 bases in between. The germline gives CDR1 PRHDT, CDR2 FYEKMQ (reference sequence). The CDR3, as DNA: TGTGCCAGCAGCCTCCTCGACAGGAACCAAGAGACCCAGTACTTC. Translation: CASSLLDRNQETQYF.

Note on this clone: One end of the junction is discordant with germline, which a read error may explain. Within the sample, other DNA sequences also encode this same CDR3. The chain joins TRBV6-5 to TRBJ2-7, with 9 bases fitting TRBD1. The CDR3 spans 14 residues. In germline, CDR1 is MNHEY, CDR2 SVGAGI. The chain's CDR3 is CASRSGTGKEEQYF. CDR3 DNA: TGTGCCAGCAGGTCCGGGACAGGGAAGGAGGAGCAATACTTC.

Ten or more counts support this clone. V is TRBV11-3 and J is TRBJ2-7, with unresolved D. Germline V gene lookup returns CDR1 SGHNT and CDR2 YENEEA. The CDR3 spans 13 residues. Trimming shortened V by 0 bases and J by 4 bases, and 7 bases separated the two germline ends. DNA for the CDR3: TGTGCCAGCAGCTTAGAACAGACGTACGAGCAGTACTTC. Translating gives CASSLEQTYEQYF.

The V gene is TRBV5-1, the J gene TRBJ2-5; 9 bases fit TRBD2. The germline V gene has CDR1 SGHRS and CDR2 YFSETQ. This CDR3 spans 16 amino acids. The V segment lost 0 bases and the J segment 0 bases; nucleotides outside the gene matches: 3. CDR3 in DNA: TGCGCCAGCAGCTTGGGGACTAGCGCCCACCAAGAGACCCAGTACTTC. This gives the protein CASSLGTSAHQETQYF.

The genes are TRBV19 and TRBJ1-5; perhaps TRBD1 as D (6 bases). The CDR3 has 17 residues. In germline, CDR1 is LNHDA, CDR2 SQIVND (reference sequence). The ends were cut back, 0 bases at V and 11 bases at J, with 23 bases in the middle. CDR3 coding DNA: TGTGCCAGTAGTATAGATGGGGGCGGGCAGGGGAAGTCAGCCCAGCATTTT. Translated, it gives CASSIDGGGQGKSAQHF. The entire variable domain, with the rest obtained from reference TRBV19 and TRBJ1-5, is as follows: DGGITQSPKYLFRKEGQNVTLSCEQNLNHDAMYWYRQDPGQGLRLIYYSQIVNDFQKGDIAEGYSVSREKKESFPLTVTSAQKNPTAFYLCASSIDGGGQGKSAQHFGDGTRLSIL.

This chain links TRBV7-9 with TRBJ1-2, with a weak D call TRBD1 (6 bases). V lost 5 bases and J lost 3, with 7 bases in between. From germline, CDR1 is SEHNR and CDR2 FQNEAQ (reference sequence). The CDR3 is 12 residues long. The CDR3 sequence: CASSAGDYGYTF. The CDR3 coding sequence is TGTGCCAGCAGCGCAGGGGACTATGGCTACACCTTC.

CDR3 sequence: CASSQPQGASSGELFF. CDR3 sequence (DNA): TGTGCCAGCAGCCAACCCCAGGGGGCAAGCTCCGGGGAGCTGTTTTTT. V gene TRBV3-1 (or the pseudogene TRBV3-2) combines with J gene TRBJ2-2; the match to TRBD1 covers 8 bases. Losses at the gene ends were 2 bases for V and 6 bases for J; bases not matched to a gene: 8. CDR1 is LGHDT, CDR2 YNNKEL, per germline (reference sequence). The CDR3 is 16 residues long.

This clone was detected only once. The chain joins TRBV2 to TRBJ2-7, with D possibly matching TRBD1 (5 bases). This CDR3 comprises 15 residues. V was pared by 4 bases and J by 0 bases, with 13 bases between. Per the germline V gene, CDR1 is SNHLY and CDR2 is FYNNEI. CDR3 loop: CASSGWTTSSYEQYF. The CDR3, as DNA: TGTGCCAGCAGTGGGTGGACAACGAGCTCCTACGAGCAGTACTTC. Full variable domain (missing parts from reference TRBV2 and TRBJ2-7): EPEVTQTPSHQVTQMGQEVILRCVPISNHLYFYWYRQILGQKVEFLVSFYNNEISEKSEIFDDQFSVERPDGSNFTLKIRSTKLEDSAMYFCASSGWTTSSYEQYFGPGTRLTVT.

V is TRBV28 and J is TRBJ2-7; no clear D. Trimming removed 2 bases from V and 4 bases from J, with 6 bases in between. The CDR3 has 12 amino acids. CDR1 is MDHEN and CDR2 is SYDVKM in the germline V gene. CDR3 sequence: CASSLAEYEQYF. CDR3 coding DNA: TGTGCCAGCAGTTTAGCGGAATACGAGCAGTACTTC. Filled out from reference TRBV28 and TRBJ2-7, the complete variable domain reads DVKVTQSSRYLVKRTGEKVFLECVQDMDHENMFWYRQDPGLGLRLIYFSYDVKMKEKGDIPEGYSVSREKKERFSLILESASTNQTSMYLCASSLAEYEQYFGPGTRLTVT.

The chain has TRBV2 and TRBJ2-3; D is uncertain. The CDR3 length is 13 residues. CDR1 and CDR2 from the germline V gene are SNHLY and FYNNEI. Trimming removed 7 bases from V and 0 bases from J, with 8 bases in between. CDR3 DNA: TGTGCCAGCATTCTCGGGAGCACAGATACGCAGTATTTT. Amino acids: CASILGSTDTQYF.

V is TRBV6-5 and J is TRBJ2-3; 8 positions agree with TRBD1. Trimming took 6 bases from V and 1 from J; bases not matched to a gene: 6. CDR1 is MNHEY, CDR2 SVGAGI, per germline. The CDR3 loop spans 15 amino acids. The CDR3 here is CASSDPGQGTDTQYF. The CDR3 DNA reads as TGTGCCAGCAGCGATCCGGGACAGGGCACAGATACGCAGTATTTT.

The genes are TRBV5-1 and TRBJ1-2; D unclear. Trimming cost V 5 bases and J 4 bases, with 9 bases left between them. CDR3 length: 12 residues. The germline CDR1 and CDR2 sequences are SGHRS and YFSETQ. DNA of the CDR3: TGCGCCAGCAGTGAGGATTTCTATGGCTACACCTTC. It specifies CASSEDFYGYTF.

This clone appeared a few times. V is TRBV4-1 and J is TRBJ1-1; no reliable D call. Trimming removed 4 bases at V and 0 bases at J, with 12 bases between. The CDR3 contains 15 residues. Looked up from germline, CDR1 is MGHRA and CDR2 is YSYEKL. The CDR3 nucleotides read TGCGCCAGCAGCCCCCTTGGGAGACTGAACACTGAAGCTTTCTTT. Amino acid sequence: CASSPLGRLNTEAFF.

This rearrangement joins TRBV7-3 to TRBJ2-1; tentatively, D is TRBD1 (5 bases). Germline-derived CDR1 and CDR2 are SGHTA and FQGTGA. The CDR3 runs 12 residues. The V end was cut by 1 base, the J end by 8 bases, with 6 bases between. CDR3 coding DNA: TGTGCCAGCAGCTTAAGGGGCCATGAGCAGTTCTTC. It codes for CASSLRGHEQFF.

In this sample, this clone turned up a few times. The rearrangement links TRBV28 to TRBJ2-1; TRBD1 might be the D (6 bases). V lost 6 bases to trimming and J lost 1 base, with 16 bases between them. The germline V gene encodes CDR1 MDHEN and CDR2 SYDVKM. This CDR3 spans 16 amino acids. The CDR3 reads CASSYQGPRSYNEQFF. The CDR3 bases are TGTGCCAGCAGCTATCAGGGGCCCCGGTCCTACAATGAGCAGTTCTTC.

V gene TRBV25-1 combines with J gene TRBJ1-4; 8 bases match TRBD1. Trimming removed 0 bases from V and 2 bases from J; junction bases left unmatched: 5. This CDR3 spans 17 amino acids. In germline, CDR1 is MGHDK, CDR2 SYGVNS. The CDR3 here is CASSEYIQGATNEKLFF. CDR3 in DNA: TGTGCCAGCAGTGAATATATCCAGGGGGCGACTAATGAAAAACTGTTTTTT.

The chain has TRBV28 and TRBJ1-3; possible D gene TRBD1, 5 bases. The ends were cut back, 2 bases at V and 1 base at J, with 9 bases in the middle. Per germline, CDR1 MDHEN and CDR2 SYDVKM. This CDR3 has 15 amino acids. CDR3 amino acids: CASSLLGGSGNTIYF. The CDR3 DNA is TGTGCCAGCAGTTTACTCGGGGGGTCTGGAAACACCATATATTTT.

The rearrangement joins TRBV3-1 (or the pseudogene TRBV3-2) to TRBJ2-4, with TRBD1 matching over 7 bases. V was clipped by 4 bases and J by 15 bases; unmatched bases: 15. CDR1 is LGHDT, CDR2 YNNKEL, per germline (reference sequence). The CDR3 is 14 amino acids. DNA for the CDR3: TGTGCCAGCAGCCCTACCCCGGGACAGCCCCGTCCGTACTTC. Translated: CASSPTPGQPRPYF.

The chain has TRBV12-5 and TRBJ2-3; weak D call: TRBD2 (6 bases). Germline CDR1 is LGHNT and CDR2 is FRNRAP. V was cut by 6 bases and J by 3 bases, with 16 bases left in between. This CDR3 is 15 amino acids long. The CDR3 region is CASGPRGGETDTQYF. The DNA for the CDR3 is TGTGCTAGTGGCCCCCGAGGAGGGGAAACAGATACGCAGTATTTT. The variable domain in full, completed from reference TRBV12-5 and TRBJ2-3, reads DARVTQTPRHKVTEMGQEVTMRCQPILGHNTVFWYRQTMMQGLELLAYFRNRAPLDDSGMPKDRFSAEMPDATLATLKIQPSEPRDSAVYFCASGPRGGETDTQYFGPGTRLTVL.

The rearrangement links TRBV7-2 to TRBJ1-1; perhaps TRBD1 as D (5 bases). From germline, CDR1 is SGHTA and CDR2 FQGNSA. CDR3 length: 14 residues. Trimming removed 7 bases from V and 5 bases from J, with 17 bases in between. CDR3 sequence reads: CASTVARGWTEAFF. CDR3 in DNA: TGTGCCAGCACCGTCGCCCGGGGGTGGACTGAAGCTTTCTTT.

V and J are TRBV9 and TRBJ2-3, with D possibly matching TRBD2 (5 bases). This CDR3 spans 14 amino acids. Between the trimmed V and J ends, which lost 1 base and 5 bases, there was a span of 11 bases. The germline V gene has CDR1 SGDLS and CDR2 YYNGEE. CDR3 amino acids: CASSVTDLIDTQYF. The DNA of the CDR3 is TGTGCCAGCAGCGTAACGGACTTAATAGATACGCAGTATTTT.